The clone carrying this T cell receptor (beta chain) showed up just a few times. Its target is not known. Researchers amplified the TCR beta CDR3 regions from RNA transcripts. The HTBI primer set drove a first-round RT-PCR of the TCR CDR3. MiXCR, applied by TCRdb to the multiplex PCR reads, yields one record per CDR3 protein. There are roughly 840,000 distinct CDR3 sequences in the sample; approximately 40% occur only once, and 8.9% lies in the top ten. The sample belongs to a study of T cells in Graves' hyperthyroidism and ophthalmopathy. Study results and caveats: For ophthalmopathy, model prediction preceded onset by a median around 7 months.

CDR1 and CDR2 (germline): LNHDA, SQIVND (reference sequence). The germline V and J ends were trimmed by 7 bases and 8 bases, with 17 bases remaining between them. The CDR3 has 13 residues. Diagnosis relied on clinical symptoms, serum thyroxine and TRAb, thyroid ultrasound and orbital computed tomography. The chain couples TRBV19 to TRBJ1-2, with a possible D match to TRBD1 (6 bases). The TCR was taken from a young man with Graves' hyperthyroidism. The material sequenced was blood. The CDR3 nucleotides read TGTGCCAGTAATCAGGGGCATGGTGGGGGCTACACCTTC. Protein: CASNQGHGGGYTF.